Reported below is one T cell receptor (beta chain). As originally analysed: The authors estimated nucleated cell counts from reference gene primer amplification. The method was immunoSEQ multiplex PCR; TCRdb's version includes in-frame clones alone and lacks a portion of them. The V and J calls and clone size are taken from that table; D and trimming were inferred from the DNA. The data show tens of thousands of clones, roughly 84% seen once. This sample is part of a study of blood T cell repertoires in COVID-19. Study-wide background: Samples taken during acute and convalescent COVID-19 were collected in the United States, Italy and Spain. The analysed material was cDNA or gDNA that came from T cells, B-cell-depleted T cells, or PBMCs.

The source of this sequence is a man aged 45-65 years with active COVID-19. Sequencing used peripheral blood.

The CDR3 sequence is CASIRTGKNTDTQYF. CDR3 nucleotides: TGCGCCAGTATCCGGACAGGAAAGAACACAGATACGCAGTATTTT. The chain links TRBV5-1 to TRBJ2-3, with 7 bases lining up with TRBD1. Germline CDR1 SGHRS, CDR2 YFSETQ. The junction had 11 bases not matched to a gene; V was cut back by 8 bases and J by 2 bases. The CDR3 has 15 residues.